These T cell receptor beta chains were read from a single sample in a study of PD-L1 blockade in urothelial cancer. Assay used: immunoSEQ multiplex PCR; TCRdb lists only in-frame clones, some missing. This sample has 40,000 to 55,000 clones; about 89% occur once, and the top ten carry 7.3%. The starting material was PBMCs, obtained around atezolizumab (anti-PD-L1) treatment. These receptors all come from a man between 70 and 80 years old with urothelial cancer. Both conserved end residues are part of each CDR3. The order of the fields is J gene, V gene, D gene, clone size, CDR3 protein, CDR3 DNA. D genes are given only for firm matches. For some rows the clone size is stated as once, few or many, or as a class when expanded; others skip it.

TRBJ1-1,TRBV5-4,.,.,CASSLDSQGNTEAFF,TGTGCCAGCAGCTTGGACTCCCAGGGGAACACTGAAGCTTTCTTT
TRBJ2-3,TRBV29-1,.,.,CSVGTTDTQYF,TGCAGCGTAGGGACAACCGATACGCAGTATTTT
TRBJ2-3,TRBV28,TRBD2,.,CASRDFGTTLTDTQYF,TGTGCCAGCAGAGATTTCGGGACTACCCTCACAGATACGCAGTATTTT
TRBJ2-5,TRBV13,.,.,CASSPPGLPKETQYF,TGTGCCAGCAGCCCCCCAGGGCTACCGAAAGAGACCCAGTACTTC
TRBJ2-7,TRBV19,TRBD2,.,CASSLLAGVVYEQYF,TGTGCCAGTAGCTTACTAGCGGGAGTGGTCTACGAGCAGTACTTC
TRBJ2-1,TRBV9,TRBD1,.,CASSADRGRGVGQFF,TGTGCCAGCAGCGCCGACAGGGGTAGGGGTGTTGGGCAGTTCTTC
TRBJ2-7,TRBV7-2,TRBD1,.,CASSTHPGQTTYEQYF,TGTGCCAGCAGCACCCATCCGGGACAGACTACCTACGAGCAGTACTTC
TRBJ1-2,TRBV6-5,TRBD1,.,CASSYSYRGVNYGYTF,TGTGCCAGCAGTTACTCGTACAGGGGGGTTAACTATGGCTACACCTTC
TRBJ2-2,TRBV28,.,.,CASSRGAGTGELFF,TGTGCCAGCAGCCGAGGGGCGGGGACCGGGGAGCTGTTTTTT
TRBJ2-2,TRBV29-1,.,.,CSVPGVRGELFF,TGCAGCGTTCCGGGAGTAAGAGGGGAGCTGTTTTTT
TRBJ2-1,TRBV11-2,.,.,CASSLARPYNEQFF,TGTGCCAGCAGCTTGGCTAGGCCATACAATGAGCAGTTCTTC
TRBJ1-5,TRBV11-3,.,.,CASSSGRTIYGIGNQPQHF,TGTGCCAGCAGCTCCGGCAGGACAATTTATGGAATTGGCAATCAGCCCCAGCATTTT
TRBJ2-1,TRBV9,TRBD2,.,CASSPRTSGNYNEQFF,TGTGCCAGCAGCCCCCGGACTAGCGGGAACTACAATGAGCAGTTCTTC
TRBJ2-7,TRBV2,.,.,CASSDVGGSTEQYF,TGTGCCAGCAGTGACGTTGGGGGCAGTACCGAGCAGTACTTC
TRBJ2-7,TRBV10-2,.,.,CASTVAGSSYEQYF,TGCGCCAGCACGGTGGCGGGGAGCTCCTACGAGCAGTACTTC
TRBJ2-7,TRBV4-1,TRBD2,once,CASSQERLLAGGLSYEQYF,TGCGCCAGCAGCCAAGAACGGTTACTAGCGGGAGGTCTCTCCTACGAGCAGTACTTC
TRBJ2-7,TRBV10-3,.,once,CAIRSNSPEQYF,TGTGCCATCAGATCTAACAGTCCTGAGCAGTACTTC
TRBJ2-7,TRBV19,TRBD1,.,CASSVLGGQVEQYF,TGTGCCAGTAGTGTATTAGGAGGACAGGTCGAGCAGTACTTC
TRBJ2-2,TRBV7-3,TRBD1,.,CASSPPGPGTGGPGELFF,TGTGCCAGCAGCCCCCCCGGACCTGGGACAGGGGGACCCGGGGAGCTGTTTTTT
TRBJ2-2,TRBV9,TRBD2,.,CASSVTSVGTGELFF,TGTGCCAGCAGCGTCACTAGCGTGGGGACCGGGGAGCTGTTTTTT
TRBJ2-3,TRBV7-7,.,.,CASSLKQTDTQYF,TGTGCCAGCAGCTTAAAGCAAACAGATACGCAGTATTTT
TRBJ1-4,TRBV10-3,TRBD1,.,CAISPDRGGYEKLFF,TGTGCCATCAGCCCCGACAGGGGAGGATATGAAAAACTGTTTTTT
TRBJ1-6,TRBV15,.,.,CATSRGGTESPLHF,TGTGCCACCAGCAGGGGAGGGACCGAATCACCCCTCCACTTT
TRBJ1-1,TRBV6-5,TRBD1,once,CASSYLGQGLPQEAFF,TGTGCCAGCAGTTACCTCGGACAGGGACTCCCACAAGAAGCTTTCTTT
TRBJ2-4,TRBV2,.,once,CASSGETIAKNIQYF,TGTGCCAGCAGTGGGGAGACTATAGCCAAAAACATTCAGTACTTC
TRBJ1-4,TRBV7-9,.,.,CASSTGTHEKLFF,TGTGCCAGCAGCACCGGGACACACGAAAAACTGTTTTTT